The 8 T cell receptor beta chains in this list originate from one sample, sequenced in a study of T cell responses to AZD1222 COVID-19 vaccine listed by TCRdb under 2021. To prepare the library, the immunoSEQ multiplex PCR assay was applied. In TCRdb, the immuneACCESS table is reduced to in-frame sequences with V and J assigned. These tables do not hold every clone; where another copy was compared, an unresolved V gene accounts for under half, and the others remain unexplained. The sample table lists around 99,000 clones, about 88% of them with a count of one. The ten most abundant clones make up approximately 15% of the sample. This specimen's time point label, per the study, means: baseline before first vaccination. The sequencing used peripheral blood, collected on day 0 of AZD1222 vaccination. The receptors originated from an adult in good health.

This chain connects TRBV27 to TRBJ1-6, with D possibly being TRBD1 (5 bases). The CDR3 is 13 amino acids. Trimming removed 6 bases at V and 9 bases at J, with 12 bases between. Looked up from germline, CDR1 is MNHEY and CDR2 is SMNVEV (reference sequence). CDR3 sequence reads: CASSQGLGSPLHF. In DNA, the CDR3 is TGTGCCAGCAGCCAGGGACTCGGTTCACCCCTCCACTTT.

The chain recombines TRBV9 with TRBJ1-6, with unresolved D. The germline V gene has CDR1 SGDLS and CDR2 YYNGEE. This CDR3 contains 17 residues. Trimming cost V 0 bases and J 2 bases, with 12 bases left between them. The CDR3 DNA reads TGTGCCAGCAGCGTAGAAAGCAGTTTCGCCTATAATTCACCCCTCCACTTT. Its translation is CASSVESSFAYNSPLHF.

The gene calls are TRBV19 and TRBJ1-1; TRBD1 aligns across 9 bases. V shed 6 bases, J shed 0 bases, and the junction held 11 bases outside the gene matches. The CDR3 is 17 residues long. Looked up from germline, CDR1 is LNHDA and CDR2 is SQIVND (reference sequence). The CDR3 loop reads CASRRGGQGIMNTEAFF. CDR3 bases: TGTGCCAGTAGGCGAGGGGGACAGGGAATCATGAACACTGAAGCTTTCTTT.

The V gene is TRBV5-1, the J gene TRBJ2-3, with D perhaps matching TRBD1 or TRBD2 (5 bases each). Trimming left V 2 bases short and J 0 bases short, with 10 bases between. Germline assignment: CDR1 SGHRS and CDR2 YFSETQ. The CDR3 has 15 residues. The CDR3 sequence is CASSFGATSTDTQYF. CDR3 bases: TGCGCCAGCAGCTTCGGGGCCACTAGCACAGATACGCAGTATTTT.

This chain joins TRBV9 and TRBJ1-6; D uncertain. Germline loops: CDR1 SGDLS, CDR2 YYNGEE. The V end was cut by 0 bases, the J end by 7 bases, with 8 bases between. This CDR3 contains 14 residues. The CDR3, as DNA: TGTGCCAGCAGCGTAGAGGGAGACAATTCACCCCTCCACTTT. Protein: CASSVEGDNSPLHF.

A single count supports this clone. The rearrangement joins TRBV5-1 to TRBJ1-1; no clear D gene. Germline CDR1 reads SGHRS; CDR2 reads YFSETQ. Trimming pared 0 bases from V and 6 bases from J, leaving 12 bases between. The CDR3 loop spans 14 amino acids. CDR3 nucleotide sequence: TGCGCCAGCAGCTTGGCCTCTGGGAATGCTGAAGCTTTCTTT. Protein: CASSLASGNAEAFF.

The rearrangement links TRBV10-3 to TRBJ2-1; D might be TRBD2 (7 bases). Looked up from germline, CDR1 is ENHRY and CDR2 is SYGVKD. The V gene lost 7 bases and the J gene lost 0 bases, with 16 bases spanning the gap. The CDR3 covers 16 residues. The CDR3 here is CAIMGGAGLSYNEQFF. The CDR3 DNA reads as TGTGCCATCATGGGGGGGGCGGGACTCTCCTACAATGAGCAGTTCTTC.

V is TRBV6-5 and J is TRBJ1-4; no reliable D call. The germline V gene has CDR1 MNHEY and CDR2 SVGAGI. The germline V and J ends were trimmed by 2 bases and 0 bases, with 1 base remaining between them. The CDR3 is 13 amino acids. CDR3 sequence: CASSYTTNEKLFF. CDR3 nucleotide sequence: TGTGCCAGCAGTTACACAACTAATGAAAAACTGTTTTTT.